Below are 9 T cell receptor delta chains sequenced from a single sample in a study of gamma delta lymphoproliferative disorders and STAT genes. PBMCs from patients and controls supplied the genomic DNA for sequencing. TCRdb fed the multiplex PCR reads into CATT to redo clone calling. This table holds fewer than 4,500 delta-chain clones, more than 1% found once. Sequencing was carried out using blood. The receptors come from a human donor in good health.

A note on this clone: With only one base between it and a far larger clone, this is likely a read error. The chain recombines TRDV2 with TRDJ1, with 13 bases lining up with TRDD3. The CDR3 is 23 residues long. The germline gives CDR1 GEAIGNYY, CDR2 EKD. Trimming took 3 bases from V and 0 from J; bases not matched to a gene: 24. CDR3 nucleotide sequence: TGTGCCTGTGACGCCATACTGGGGGATACGCGGGGCGCGGGTTTAGGTGACACCGATAAACTCATCTTT. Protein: CACDAILGDTRGAGLGDTDKLIF.

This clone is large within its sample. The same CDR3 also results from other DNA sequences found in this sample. The CDR3 loop is CACDKMGASTDKLIF. The CDR3 DNA sequence: TGTGCCTGTGACAAGATGGGGGCTTCCACCGATAAACTCATCTTT. The genes are TRDV2 and TRDJ1, with D perhaps matching TRDD3 (6 bases). Trimming removed 2 bases at V and 1 base at J, with 13 bases between. The CDR3 is 15 amino acids. The V gene's germline CDR1 is GEAIGNYY and CDR2 EKD.

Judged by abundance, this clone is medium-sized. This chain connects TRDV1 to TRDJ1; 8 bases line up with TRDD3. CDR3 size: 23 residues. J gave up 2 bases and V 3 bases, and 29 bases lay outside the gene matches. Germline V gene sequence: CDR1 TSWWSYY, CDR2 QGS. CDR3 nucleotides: TGTGCTCTTGGGGAGCCGAGAATCCCTTGGTCGTACTGGGGGCCGAGAGGGACCGATAAACTCATCTTT. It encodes CALGEPRIPWSYWGPRGTDKLIF.

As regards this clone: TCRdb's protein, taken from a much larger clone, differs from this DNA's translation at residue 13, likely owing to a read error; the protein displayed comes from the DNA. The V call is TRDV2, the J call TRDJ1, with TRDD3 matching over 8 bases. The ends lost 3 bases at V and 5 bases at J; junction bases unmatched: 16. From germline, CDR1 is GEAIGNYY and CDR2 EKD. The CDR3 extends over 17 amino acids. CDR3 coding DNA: TGTGCCTGTGACCGACTGGGGGGGACCGTTCAAGGTGATAAACTCATCTTT. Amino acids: CACDRLGGTVQGDKLIF.

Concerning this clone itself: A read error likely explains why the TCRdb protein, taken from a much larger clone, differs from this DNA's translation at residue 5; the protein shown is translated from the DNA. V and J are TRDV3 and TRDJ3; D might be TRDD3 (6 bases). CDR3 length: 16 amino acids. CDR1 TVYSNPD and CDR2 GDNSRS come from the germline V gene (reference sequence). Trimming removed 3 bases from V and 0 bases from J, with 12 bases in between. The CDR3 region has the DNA TGTGCCTTATACCGGGGGAGCTCCTGGGACACCCGACAGATGTTTTTC. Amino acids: CALYRGSSWDTRQMFF.

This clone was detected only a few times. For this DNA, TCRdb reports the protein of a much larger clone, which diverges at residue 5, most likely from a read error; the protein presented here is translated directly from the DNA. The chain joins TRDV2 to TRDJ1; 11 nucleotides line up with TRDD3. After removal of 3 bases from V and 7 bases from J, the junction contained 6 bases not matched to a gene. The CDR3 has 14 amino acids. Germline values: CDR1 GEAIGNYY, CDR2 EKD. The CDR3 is CACDPLGDTGKLIF. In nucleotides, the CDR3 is TGTGCCTGTGACCCCCTGGGGGATACTGGTAAACTCATCTTT.

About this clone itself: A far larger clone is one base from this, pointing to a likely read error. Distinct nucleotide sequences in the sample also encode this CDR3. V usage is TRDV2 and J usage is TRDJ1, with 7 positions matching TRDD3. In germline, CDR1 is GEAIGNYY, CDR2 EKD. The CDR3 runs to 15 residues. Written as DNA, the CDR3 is TGTGCCTGTGACACCCTGGGGGCTTACACTGATAAACTCATCTTT. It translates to CACDTLGAYTDKLIF.

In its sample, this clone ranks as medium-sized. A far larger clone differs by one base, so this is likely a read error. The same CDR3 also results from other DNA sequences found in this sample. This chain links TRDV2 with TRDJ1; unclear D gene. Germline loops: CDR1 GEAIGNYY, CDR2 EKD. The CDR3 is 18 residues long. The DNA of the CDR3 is TGTGCCTGCGACACCCTGCCGGGTGGGCAGAAAGTGGCCGATAAACTCATCTTT. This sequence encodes CACDTLPGGQKVADKLIF.

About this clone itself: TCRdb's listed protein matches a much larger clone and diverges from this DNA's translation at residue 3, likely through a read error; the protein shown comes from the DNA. This CDR3 reads CAYDTVGMNAGVPYTDKLIF. The CDR3 DNA sequence: TGTGCCTATGACACCGTGGGAATGAACGCTGGGGTTCCGTACACCGATAAACTCATCTTT. This chain joins TRDV2 and TRDJ1, with D possibly matching TRDD3 (6 bases). From germline, CDR1 is GEAIGNYY and CDR2 EKD. The CDR3 spans 20 residues.